This T cell receptor beta chain was obtained from a study of shared clonotypes between healthy human individuals (dated by TCRdb to 2020 to 2022). Background on the whole study: Three men and two women, aged 18 to 49 years, made up the cohort. To estimate repertoire size and how much clonotypes are shared between individuals, the study performed deep sequencing of blood TCR repertoires from 4 to 6 healthy adults. Different laboratories and diverse techniques were used to prepare libraries and sequence TCR repertoires, to increase sequencing depth and limit assay-specific biases. Per donor, leukapheresis produced somewhere between about 0.9 and 9.5 billion PBMCs. For each donor, CD4 naive and CD4 memory were each given three plates, CD8 naive was given two plates, and CD8 memory was given one plate. Overall results and qualifications from the work: Sampling was restricted to blood, and TCR repertoires in tissue are likely to differ from TCR repertoires in blood. Based on pairwise subsampling, the degree of clonotype sharing among donors was expected to be affected by sequencing depth. Because the study included a small number of donors, the genetic and exposure-history diversity represented was limited. When a few donors were compared, the shared fraction of clonotypes was around 4.6% for naive CD4, over 3% for naive CD8, more than 2% for memory CD4, and 0.3% to 0.5% for memory CD8. Naive subsets generally had larger estimated clonotype richness than memory subsets did. Incomplete sequencing was indicated by rarefaction of sorted-subset datasets, despite the large sequencing depth. Higher generation probabilities were observed for clonotypes shared by all four sorted-subset donors than for non-shared clonotypes.

With regard to this clone: Its specific antigen is unknown. Base qualities are not recorded, but no much larger clone differs from it by a single base.

The donors were healthy, HIV-negative adults who had no recently reported acute infections or vaccinations. Every donor was a Caucasian adult living in Nashville, Tennessee, USA. CD4+ T cells were enriched through magnetic negative selection, after which naive cells were positively selected on CD45RA and the remaining negative fraction served as the memory subset. After blood collection by leukapheresis, PBMCs were isolated using Ficoll-Histopaque density gradient centrifugation and then cryopreserved in the vapor phase of liquid nitrogen. Analytical flow cytometry was used to check the purity and quantity of every magnetically sorted T cell population. Genomic DNA was isolated from each sorted fraction and quantified by UV absorbance on a Nanodrop 2000c. Using the deep immunoSEQ assay, multiplex PCR amplified TCR CDR3 regions from genomic DNA. For each cell subset, the extracted genomic DNA was distributed evenly across all wells of several immunoSEQ 96-well plates, and each plate served as one replicate. For sorted subsets, around 0.2 ug of genomic DNA, equivalent to roughly 30,000 T cell genomes, went into each replicate PCR. Purified libraries were quantified with a Qubit 3.0 fluorometer, sized on a Bioanalyzer 2100, and re-quantified with the KAPA Library Quantification kit. Each immunoSEQ 96-well plate was sequenced on its own single-read 150-cycle Illumina NextSeq 550 flow cell. Concerning the study's data processing: Because the immunoSEQ output included only junctional sequences and no quality scores, the filtering could not be the same as the filtering used for full-length reads. To assign V/J genes and CDR3, sequences were annotated using PyIR, a Python wrapper for IgBLAST v1.9, with IMGT germline references. Reads with weak V/J assignments (E-value above 1e-6), missing CDR3, stop codons, out-of-frame junctions, or ambiguous translated residues were removed. A V3J clonotype was defined by an identical inferred V gene, J gene, and CDR3 amino acid sequence. Percentage overlap between repertoires was computed as shared unique clonotypes divided by the size of the smaller repertoire. Richness of each repertoire was evaluated using RTK rarefaction, the Chao1 estimator, and Recon v2.1 estimates of unobserved clonotypes. OLGA was used to compute generation probabilities for all TCRbeta clonotypes that the gDNA method yielded from a few donors. As stored in TCRdb, this immuneACCESS dataset retains in-frame rearrangements with V and J assigned. A fraction of the clones does not appear; measured against another copy, unresolved V genes explain less than half of the discrepancy, and the remainder lacks a known reason. For V, J and clone size, that table is used; D and trimming come from the DNA. The sample table shows roughly 2.5 million clones, and around nine tenths are seen once. The biggest ten clones account for over 0.12% of the sample.

Sequences SNHLY (CDR1) and FYNNEI (CDR2) are obtained from the germline V gene. The CDR3 runs 17 residues from the cysteine to the phenylalanine. The only DNA kept is the CDR3, 51 bases in frame from the first base. The V end gives up 5 bases and the J end 6 bases, leaving 13 bases in the junction not matched to a gene. The chain was built from TRBV2 and TRBJ1-4, with TRBD1 identical over 9 junction bases. This TCR was recovered from a young man in good health. The sequenced sample consisted of naive CD4+ T cells sorted from blood. The intended sense of this specimen's cell subset or site label: CD45RA+ positively selected. The CDR3 protein sequence reads: CASSLLRVTGGDEKLFF. The nucleotide sequence is TGTGCCAGCAGTTTACTACGAGTGACAGGGGGTGATGAAAAACTGTTTTTT.